This T cell receptor (beta chain) was recorded in a study of shared clonotypes between healthy human individuals. The study, taken as a whole, reports: Naive subsets generally had larger estimated richness than memory subsets. Naive CD4 clonotypes overlapped across a handful of donors at roughly 4.5%.

Investigators divided CD4+ cells into CD45RA+ naive and CD45RA-negative memory subsets. Clones were sequenced by immunoSEQ multiplex PCR, and TCRdb holds only the in-frame ones, with some missing. Of over a million clones in the sample, around 97% were seen once. The CDR3 length is 15 residues. V was cut by 4 bases and J by 4 bases, with 14 bases left in between. Looked up from germline, CDR1 is SGHDN and CDR2 is FVKESK. Note on this clone: Its antigen is not known.

The sequenced material came from naive CD4+ T cells sorted from blood. Specified subset: CD45RA+ positively selected. The clonotype was recovered from a man under 40 in good health. The J gene is TRBJ2-4, the V gene TRBV14; D is unresolved. CDR3 sequence: CASSPLGGVKNIQYF. The DNA for the CDR3 is TGTGCCAGCAGCCCCTTAGGTGGGGTTAAAAACATTCAGTACTTC.